These T cell receptor beta chains were read from a single sample in a study of blood T cell repertoires in COVID-19. Some clones are missing from TCRdb's copy, which holds only in-frame ones; the method was immunoSEQ multiplex PCR. The sample gives approximately 330,000 clones, about nine tenths of which show up once; roughly 10% is in the top ten. Sequencing was performed on PBMCs or T cells enriched from blood (not recorded which). The receptors were gathered from a woman aged 25-40 years who had recovered from COVID-19. Each CDR3 is given with its conserved first and last residue. Fields, in order: D gene, J gene, V gene, CDR3 protein. A D gene is named only where the DNA matches it firmly.

d_call: TRBD1; j_call: TRBJ2-7; v_call: TRBV4-2; cdr3_aa: CASSLIITGAGYEQYF
d_call: .; j_call: TRBJ2-4; v_call: TRBV4-3; cdr3_aa: CASSQDRRLGDLYF
d_call: .; j_call: TRBJ1-1; v_call: TRBV28; cdr3_aa: CASSLAFTRTEAFF
d_call: TRBD1; j_call: TRBJ2-7; v_call: TRBV12-3/TRBV12-4; cdr3_aa: CASSLNRGYEQYF
d_call: TRBD2; j_call: TRBJ2-3; v_call: TRBV10-3; cdr3_aa: CATRPSNLAGLTDTQYF
d_call: .; j_call: TRBJ1-2; v_call: TRBV6-5; cdr3_aa: CASSYGQYYGYTF
d_call: TRBD2; j_call: TRBJ2-5; v_call: TRBV12-5; cdr3_aa: CASGLADSGGPQETQYF
d_call: .; j_call: TRBJ2-7; v_call: TRBV4-1; cdr3_aa: CASSHKGTLAYEQYF
d_call: TRBD2; j_call: TRBJ2-3; v_call: TRBV11-2; cdr3_aa: CASSSRLADTDTQYF
d_call: TRBD2; j_call: TRBJ2-7; v_call: TRBV6-1; cdr3_aa: CASSEFSGRASYEQYF
d_call: TRBD1; j_call: TRBJ1-4; v_call: TRBV4-3; cdr3_aa: CASSQDFPTGATNEKLFF
d_call: TRBD2; j_call: TRBJ2-1; v_call: TRBV2; cdr3_aa: CASNLAGVSYNEQFF
d_call: .; j_call: TRBJ1-1; v_call: TRBV5-5; cdr3_aa: CASSLRVPGLSTEAFF
d_call: TRBD1; j_call: TRBJ1-2; v_call: TRBV27; cdr3_aa: CASSSGPAKRDRGYGYTF
d_call: .; j_call: TRBJ1-6; v_call: TRBV6-5; cdr3_aa: CASSYRQESSNSPLHF
d_call: TRBD2; j_call: TRBJ2-3; v_call: TRBV2; cdr3_aa: CASSLGTRFTDTQYF
d_call: TRBD2; j_call: TRBJ2-7; v_call: TRBV6-6; cdr3_aa: CAIAGGSYEQYF
d_call: .; j_call: TRBJ2-3; v_call: TRBV27; cdr3_aa: CASSILVTDTQYF
d_call: .; j_call: TRBJ2-1; v_call: TRBV10-3; cdr3_aa: CAISEVNNEQFF
d_call: .; j_call: TRBJ1-2; v_call: TRBV24-1; cdr3_aa: CATSDFTVEHGYTF
d_call: TRBD1; j_call: TRBJ1-2; v_call: TRBV5-1; cdr3_aa: CASSKGQGNYGYTF
d_call: .; j_call: TRBJ1-6; v_call: TRBV18; cdr3_aa: CASSPEEGNSPLHF
d_call: .; j_call: TRBJ1-2; v_call: TRBV10-3; cdr3_aa: CAISNLQPHGYTF
d_call: .; j_call: TRBJ1-4; v_call: TRBV7-9; cdr3_aa: CASSLGATIRPATNEKLFF
d_call: TRBD1; j_call: TRBJ2-5; v_call: TRBV11-3; cdr3_aa: CASSLGGTAQETQYF
d_call: TRBD1; j_call: TRBJ2-5; v_call: TRBV6-5; cdr3_aa: CASSYSGQGAGETQYF